These 19 T cell receptor beta chains share one sample of origin, sequenced in a study of PD-1 blockade in classical Hodgkin lymphoma. The method was immunoSEQ multiplex PCR; TCRdb's version includes in-frame clones alone and lacks a portion of them. The sample gives some 28,000 clones, approximately 93% of which show up once; roughly 3.8% is in the top ten. The time point: newly diagnosed, previously untreated cHL patient sample. Source material: peripheral blood mononuclear cells (PBMCs). Receptors were obtained from a human donor with classical Hodgkin lymphoma.

The CDR3 sequence is CASRVWNLGGETQYF. CDR3 nucleotide sequence: TGTGCCAGCCGTGTTTGGAACCTGGGCGGGGAGACCCAGTACTTC. This chain uses TRBV2 with TRBJ2-5, with D possibly TRBD2 on 5 matching bases. CDR1 is SNHLY, CDR2 FYNNEI, per germline. The length of the CDR3 is 15 residues. V was cut by 8 bases and J by 5 bases, with 21 bases left in between.

The gene calls are TRBV29-1 and TRBJ2-3; D unclear. The V and J ends lost 4 bases and 2 bases respectively, with 10 bases between them. The germline CDR1 and CDR2 sequences are SQVTM and ANQGSEA. The CDR3 runs 13 residues. CDR3 nucleotides: TGCAGCGTTGGACCGACCTCCACAGATACGCAGTATTTT. Its translation: CSVGPTSTDTQYF.

J is TRBJ2-1 and V is TRBV27; tentative D call: TRBD2 (6 bases). The CDR3 covers 14 residues. Trimming cost V 2 bases and J 2 bases, with 7 bases left between them. The germline V gene has CDR1 MNHEY and CDR2 SMNVEV (reference sequence). The CDR3 DNA reads TGTGCCAGCAGTTTAGCGGGACCCTACAATGAGCAGTTCTTC. Amino acids: CASSLAGPYNEQFF.

Turning to this clone: The sample carries other DNA sequences with the same CDR3. This chain connects TRBV29-1 to TRBJ2-2; 7 bases agree with TRBD1. V shed 4 bases and J 6 bases; nucleotides not matched to a gene: 5. This CDR3 has 13 residues. Germline V gene data show CDR1 as SQVTM and CDR2 as ANQGSEA. In DNA, the CDR3 is TGCAGCGTTGGACAGGGTCGGGCCGGGGAGCTGTTTTTT. Protein: CSVGQGRAGELFF.

Only one count was recorded for this clone. V usage is TRBV29-1 and J usage is TRBJ2-5, with TRBD1 matching over 8 bases. The CDR3 runs 13 residues. After removal of 3 bases from V and 4 bases from J, the junction contained 4 bases not matched to a gene. Looked up from germline, CDR1 is SQVTM and CDR2 is ANQGSEA. CDR3 nucleotides: TGCAGCGTTGACAGGGGGCCGGGAGAGACCCAGTACTTC. Encoded protein: CSVDRGPGETQYF.

The genes are TRBV5-6 and TRBJ2-7; 8 bases map to TRBD2. Trimming removed 0 bases from V and 2 bases from J; junction bases left unmatched: 7. Germline CDR1 SGHDT, CDR2 YYEEEE. This CDR3 region has 16 residues. Written as DNA, the CDR3 is TGTGCCAGCAGCTTGGTGGTAGCGGGACCACCCTACGAGCAGTACTTC. Translated: CASSLVVAGPPYEQYF.

Worth noting for this clone: Other DNA sequences in the sample encode the same CDR3. The gene calls are TRBV18 and TRBJ2-5; D is unresolved. Germline CDR1 and CDR2: KGHSH and LQKENI. V lost 3 bases and J lost 2, with 1 base in between. This CDR3 spans 11 amino acids. CDR3 DNA sequence: TGTGCCAGCTCACCGCAAGAGACCCAGTACTTC. Its translation is CASSPQETQYF.

This clone occurred a few times. The chain carries TRBV7-9 and TRBJ2-3; the D gene is possibly TRBD1 (6 bases). V gave up 5 bases and J gave up 6 bases, with 18 bases separating them. The CDR3 is made up of 15 amino acids. Germline V lookup: CDR1 SEHNR, CDR2 FQNEAQ (reference sequence). Written as DNA, the CDR3 is TGTGCCAGCAGCCCGCGACAGGTCTGGGGGGATACGCAGTATTTT. Translated: CASSPRQVWGDTQYF.

This clone was observed a single time. This sequence joins TRBV28 and TRBJ1-4; 7 bases agree with TRBD1. V shed 5 bases and J 4 bases; nucleotides not matched to a gene: 10. Germline V gene sequence: CDR1 MDHEN, CDR2 SYDVKM. The CDR3 has 16 residues. CDR3 sequence reads: CASSTQGRGINEKLFF. CDR3 DNA: TGTGCCAGCAGTACACAGGGGAGGGGGATTAATGAAAAACTGTTTTTT.

This clone was detected only a few times. V and J are TRBV7-3 and TRBJ2-7; weak D call: TRBD1 (7 bases). The germline gives CDR1 SGHTA, CDR2 FQGTGA. The CDR3 runs 16 residues. The V end was cut by 4 bases, the J end by 2 bases, with 18 bases between. CDR3 amino acids: CASSYLRGDSTYEQYF. The CDR3 nucleotides read TGTGCCAGCAGCTATCTTAGGGGGGACAGTACCTACGAGCAGTACTTC.

The V gene is TRBV28, the J gene TRBJ1-2; 8 positions agree with TRBD1. This CDR3 has 13 residues. Germline V CDR1 and CDR2: MDHEN, SYDVKM. Trimming removed 8 bases from V and 3 bases from J; junction bases left unmatched: 5. The CDR3 loop reads CASFTGGHYGYTF. For the CDR3, the DNA is TGTGCCAGCTTTACAGGGGGACACTATGGCTACACCTTC.

This sequence joins TRBV5-6 and TRBJ2-7; D remains unclear. This CDR3 contains 14 residues. Trimming removed 4 bases at V and 3 bases at J, with 14 bases between. Germline CDR1 is SGHDT and CDR2 is YYEEEE. The CDR3 nucleotides read TGTGCCAGCAGCATGGCCCGAAGTGTCTACGAGCAGTACTTC. This sequence encodes CASSMARSVYEQYF.

The CDR3 DNA follows: TGTGCCAGCAGATCCGGGACAGGGGGTGGAGATACGCAGTATTTT. Translated, it gives CASRSGTGGGDTQYF. This chain links TRBV2 with TRBJ2-3; TRBD1 agrees at 11 bases. The CDR3 has 15 amino acids. J was trimmed by 5 bases and V by 6 bases; bases with no gene match: 7. Germline V gene lookup returns CDR1 SNHLY and CDR2 FYNNEI.

The chain combines TRBV30 with TRBJ1-1; D is possibly TRBD1 (5 bases). Trimming took 3 bases from V and 8 from J, leaving 13 bases between them. In germline, CDR1 is GTSNPN, CDR2 SVGIG (reference sequence). This CDR3 has 12 residues. In DNA form, the CDR3 reads TGTGCCTGGAGGGCCTCCGGGACCGAAGCTTTCTTT. It translates to CAWRASGTEAFF.

In its sample, this clone was seen once. The chain uses TRBV4-3 and TRBJ2-2; 7 bases fit TRBD1. The V gene's germline CDR1 is LGHNA and CDR2 YSLEER. The CDR3 consists of 15 residues. Germline trimming cut 4 bases from V and 4 bases from J; bases unmatched to any gene: 6. The CDR3 reads CASSLSGQVTGELFF. For the CDR3, the DNA is TGCGCCAGCAGCCTCTCCGGACAGGTCACCGGGGAGCTGTTTTTT.

The chain couples TRBV10-3 to TRBJ2-6, with 7 bases fitting TRBD1. Germline values: CDR1 ENHRY, CDR2 SYGVKD. CDR3 length equals 18 residues. Losses at the gene ends were 1 base for V and 0 bases for J; bases not matched to a gene: 6. CDR3 region: CAISEYRTGTSGANVLTF. DNA of the CDR3: TGTGCCATCAGTGAGTACAGGACAGGAACCTCTGGGGCCAACGTCCTGACTTTC.

The chain recombines TRBV7-6 with TRBJ1-2; 12 bases are a match to TRBD1. The V gene's germline CDR1 is SGHVS and CDR2 FNYEAQ. The CDR3 length is 14 residues. The ends lost 3 bases at V and 7 bases at J; junction bases unmatched: 3. The CDR3 is CASSLGQGAFGYTF. DNA for the CDR3: TGTGCCAGCAGCTTGGGACAGGGGGCTTTTGGCTACACCTTC.

This sequence joins TRBV7-2 and TRBJ2-1; no reliable D call. The germline gives CDR1 SGHTA, CDR2 FQGNSA. The V gene lost 5 bases and the J gene lost 8 bases, with 10 bases spanning the gap. The CDR3 runs 12 residues. The CDR3 loop is CASSPPRDEQFF. CDR3 bases: TGTGCCAGCAGCCCACCTAGGGATGAGCAGTTCTTC.

The V and J genes are TRBV6-6 and TRBJ2-1; D remains unclear. CDR1 and CDR2 from the germline V gene are MNHNY and SVGAGI (reference sequence). Trimming stripped 5 bases from V and 4 bases from J, with 9 bases between. The CDR3 runs to 13 residues. The chain's CDR3 is CASSLIGYNEQFF. The CDR3 bases are TGTGCCAGCAGTCTCATAGGATACAATGAGCAGTTCTTC.